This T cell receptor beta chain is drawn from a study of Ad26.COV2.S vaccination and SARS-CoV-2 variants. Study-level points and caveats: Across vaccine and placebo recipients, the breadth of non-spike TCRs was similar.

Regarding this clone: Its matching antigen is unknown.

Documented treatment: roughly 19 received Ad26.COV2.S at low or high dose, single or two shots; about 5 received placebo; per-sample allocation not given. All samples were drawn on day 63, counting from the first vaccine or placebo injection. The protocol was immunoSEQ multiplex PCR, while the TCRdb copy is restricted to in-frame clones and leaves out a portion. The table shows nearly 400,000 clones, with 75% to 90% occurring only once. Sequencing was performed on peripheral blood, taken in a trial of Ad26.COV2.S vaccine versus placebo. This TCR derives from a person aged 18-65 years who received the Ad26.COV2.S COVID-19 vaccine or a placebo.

CDR3 nucleotides: TGTGCCAGCAGCGTATCCGGGACTAGCGCCACCGGGGAGCAGTTCTTC. Its protein is CASSVSGTSATGEQFF. The rearrangement links TRBV7-9 to TRBJ2-1; 10 nucleotides line up with TRBD2. V dropped 5 bases and J dropped 10; count of bases not matched to a gene: 14. Germline V CDR1 and CDR2: SEHNR, FQNEAQ (reference sequence). The CDR3 length is 16 residues.